Listed below are T cell receptor beta chains from one sample, sequenced in a study of OX40 agonist ivuxolimab in advanced cancers. TCRdb's copy holds only in-frame clones and misses some; the assay was immunoSEQ multiplex PCR. The repertoire consists of about 96,000 clones, with about 84% occurring once and the leading ten covering under 7%. The material was CD4+ or CD8+ T cells sorted from blood, obtained in a trial of the OX40 agonist ivuxolimab. Source of these receptors: an adult with an advanced solid tumor such as melanoma, head and neck, liver or kidney cancer. CDR3s include the opening cysteine and the closing phenylalanine or tryptophan. The D gene is left open where the match is weak.

V gene	J gene	D gene	CDR3 DNA	CDR3 protein
TRBV6-4	TRBJ1-2	.	TGTGCCAGCAGAGAGACAGCCTCCGCAAACAGGGCTAACTATGGCTACACCTTC	CASRETASANRANYGYTF
TRBV6-1	TRBJ1-2	.	TGTGCCAGCAGTCGGGACAATGGTGGCTACACCTTC	CASSRDNGGYTF
TRBV5-1	TRBJ1-1	TRBD1	TGCGCCAGCAGCTGGACAGGGGCCTCGAACACTGAAGCTTTCTTT	CASSWTGASNTEAFF
TRBV5-3	TRBJ2-7	TRBD2	TGTGCCATGCAGCTAGCGGGAGCCTACGAGCAGTACTTC	CAMQLAGAYEQYF
TRBV7-3	TRBJ2-1	.	TGTGCCAGCAGCTTAACGATCGGGGGCCGAGATGAGCAGTTCTTC	CASSLTIGGRDEQFF
TRBV27	TRBJ2-7	.	TGTGCCAGCAGTTTACTCTCCGGGCGGAAAAACGAGCAGTACTTC	CASSLLSGRKNEQYF
TRBV29-1	TRBJ2-2	TRBD1	TGCAGCGCGGGACAGGTCCTCGGGGGGGAGCTGTTTTTT	CSAGQVLGGELFF
TRBV11-3	TRBJ2-3	.	TGTGCCAGCAGCCCGGGTGGGAGCACAGATACGCAGTATTTT	CASSPGGSTDTQYF
TRBV6-5	TRBJ2-5	.	TGTGCCAGCAGTTTACCTGGGCTGAAAGAGACCCAGTACTTC	CASSLPGLKETQYF
TRBV7-9	TRBJ1-2	.	TGTGCCAGCAGCCCGGGACTGAACTATGGCTACACCTTC	CASSPGLNYGYTF